This TCR beta chain stems from a study of T-cell memory formation after mild COVID-19. General study findings and limits: Later expanders leaned CD4+, whereas day 15 to 85 contracting clones were balanced CD4/CD8. The finding that pre-infection memory included some responding clones suggested that cross-reactive memory joined.

In regard to this clonotype: The target antigen is unknown.

TCRdb independently ran MiXCR on the 5' RACE reads; one entry per CDR3 protein. This table holds more than 300,000 distinct CDR3 sequences, roughly an eighth found once. V was trimmed by 5 bases and J by 5 bases, leaving 9 bases between them. The CDR3 has 13 residues. From germline, CDR1 is SGHTA and CDR2 FQGNSA. The sequence was collected from a man between 18 and 35 years old who had mild COVID-19 (a few samples of this study predate the infection). Cell type and time point are not known. The sample taken for sequencing was PBMCs or a T cell subset sorted from them (not recorded which). The rearrangement joins TRBV7-2 to TRBJ2-2; D tentatively reads TRBD1 or TRBD2 (5 bases each). In DNA, the CDR3 is TGTGCCAGCAGCGCAGGGAGTACCGGGGAGCTGTTTTTT. This translates into CASSAGSTGELFF.